This record covers a single T cell receptor beta chain. What it recognizes is unknown. This record belongs to a study of cytomegalovirus exposure and HLA in healthy donors. Study conclusions and caveats: Relative to the approximately 670-donor mean, N-insertions were reportedly fewer in an Asian-associated ancestry cluster in a later analysis.

Germline CDR1 reads MNHNY; CDR2 reads SVGAGI (reference sequence). The germline V and J ends were trimmed by 5 bases and 5 bases, with 12 bases remaining between them. The CDR3 runs 14 residues. The PCR contained 60 Vbeta and 13 Jbeta primers. Generated by immunoSEQ multiplex PCR, the TCRdb table keeps only in-frame clones and is missing some. The sample lists 130,000 to 150,000 clones, 80% occurring once. The chain carries TRBV6-6 and TRBJ1-4; unclear D gene. This receptor was identified in a male donor in good health and CMV-seronegative. Sample: PBMCs. CDR3 protein: CASSRPGVNEKLFF. CDR3 in DNA: TGTGCCAGCAGTAGACCCGGAGTGAATGAAAAACTGTTTTTT.